Listed here are 14 T cell receptor beta chains from one sample, sequenced in a study of T cells in Graves' hyperthyroidism and ophthalmopathy. RNA transcripts served as the template for amplifying TCR beta CDR3 regions. The HTBI primer set was used in a first-round RT-PCR of the TCR CDR3. TCRdb reprocessed the multiplex PCR reads via MiXCR and lists one record per CDR3 protein. Among about 250,000 distinct CDR3 sequences listed, over 20% were seen once. The source material was blood. The receptors shown here come from a man aged 30 to 45 with Graves' ophthalmopathy.

This clonotype has at least ten counts. V gene TRBV2 combines with J gene TRBJ2-1; weak D call: TRBD1 (6 bases). This CDR3 has 16 residues. Germline-derived CDR1 and CDR2 are SNHLY and FYNNEI. Trimming removed 5 bases from V and 4 bases from J, with 18 bases in between. CDR3 coding DNA: TGTGCCAGCAGTTTACAGGGTCCCACTTTATACAATGAGCAGTTCTTC. It specifies CASSLQGPTLYNEQFF.

This clonotype was counted only a few times. The chain has TRBV15 and TRBJ2-5, with 10 bases aligning to TRBD2. The CDR3 sequence is 14 residues long. After removal of 0 bases from V and 13 bases from J, the junction contained 8 bases not matched to a gene. Germline loops: CDR1 LNHNV, CDR2 YYDKDF (reference sequence). The DNA for the CDR3 is TGTGCCACCAGCAGAGAGGAAGCGGGAGGGCCTCGGTACTTC. Its translation: CATSREEAGGPRYF.

A few counts support this clonotype. V gene TRBV7-2 combines with J gene TRBJ1-2; D ambiguous. Germline assignment: CDR1 SGHTA and CDR2 FQGNSA. V lost 6 bases and J 6 bases, leaving 17 bases between the germline ends. CDR3 size: 14 residues. CDR3 sequence (DNA): TGTGCCAGCAGTTATGACCCGAGGAGCCATGGCTACACCTTC. Its translation: CASSYDPRSHGYTF.

In this sample, this clonotype turned up many times. This rearrangement joins TRBV5-1 to TRBJ2-7; TRBD2 matches at 7 bases. V trimming: 4 bases; J trimming: 5 bases; junction bases outside the gene matches: 9. The CDR3 sequence is 14 residues long. Germline V gene lookup returns CDR1 SGHRS and CDR2 YFSETQ. The CDR3 sequence is CASSPLAGVDEQYF. The CDR3 bases are TGCGCCAGCAGCCCCCTGGCGGGAGTGGACGAGCAGTACTTC.

This clonotype was picked up a small number of times. The chain uses TRBV18 and TRBJ2-5, with 8 nucleotides matching TRBD2. CDR1 and CDR2 (germline): KGHSH, LQKENI. The trim removed 0 bases at V and 9 bases at J, leaving 6 bases unmatched. The CDR3 contains 14 residues. The CDR3 protein is CASSPPSGSSAQYF. CDR3 in DNA: TGTGCCAGCTCACCACCAAGCGGGAGTTCGGCCCAGTACTTC.

V and J are TRBV6-1 and TRBJ1-5; D is possibly TRBD1 (5 bases). Germline V gene lookup returns CDR1 MNHNS and CDR2 SASEGT. Trimming removed 6 bases from V and 0 bases from J, with 12 bases in between. The CDR3 has 15 residues. For the CDR3, the DNA is TGTGCCAGCAGCACTATTGGGGCTAGCAATCAGCCCCAGCATTTT. Protein sequence: CASSTIGASNQPQHF.

In this sample, this clonotype turned up once. Mismatch with germline at one junction end may stem from a read error. The chain recombines TRBV5-1 with TRBJ1-4, with unresolved D. The germline V gene has CDR1 SGHRS and CDR2 YFSETQ. CDR3 size: 15 residues. Here the CDR3 reads CASSRDFSTNEKLFF. Written as DNA, the CDR3 is TGTGCCAGCAGCCGGGATTTTTCAACTAATGAAAAACTGTTTTTT.

The table lists this clonotype with many counts. This chain joins TRBV28 and TRBJ2-1; 8 bases line up with TRBD2. The V and J ends lost 3 bases and 5 bases, in that order; junction bases with no gene match: 6. Germline CDR1 reads MDHEN; CDR2 reads SYDVKM. This CDR3 region has 15 residues. CDR3 in amino acids: CASSFSREANNEQFF. The CDR3 DNA reads as TGTGCCAGCAGTTTTTCGCGGGAGGCCAACAATGAGCAGTTCTTC.

This clonotype was seen a handful of times. V gene TRBV10-1 combines with J gene TRBJ2-3; 7 nucleotides align to TRBD2. The CDR3 length is 14 residues. Germline-derived CDR1 and CDR2 are WNHNN and SYGVQD (reference sequence). Unmatched junction bases numbered 3, after V lost 4 bases and J lost 2 bases. In nucleotides, the CDR3 is TGCGCCAGCAGTGGGGAGCGGGACACAGATACGCAGTATTTT. This sequence encodes CASSGERDTDTQYF.

This clonotype was detected a few times. The chain employs TRBV12-3 or TRBV12-4 and TRBJ1-3, with D maybe TRBD1 (6 bases). V lost 3 bases to trimming and J lost 0 bases, with 12 bases between them. This CDR3 region has 16 residues. The CDR3 region has the DNA TGTGCCAGCAGTTTGACGACAGGCACCTCTGGAAACACCATATATTTT. Encoded protein: CASSLTTGTSGNTIYF.

Ten or more counts support this clonotype. The chain combines TRBV5-1 with TRBJ2-1; 7 bases line up with TRBD2. V lost 0 bases to trimming and J lost 7 bases; unmatched junction nucleotides: 4. The CDR3 is 14 amino acids. CDR1 SGHRS and CDR2 YFSETQ come from the germline V gene. CDR3 nucleotides: TGCGCCAGCAGCTTGGGCAGGGACTATAATGAGCAGTTCTTC. Its translation: CASSLGRDYNEQFF.

This clonotype occurred a few times. This chain links TRBV5-1 with TRBJ1-1; 8 bases align to TRBD1. The J segment lost 5 bases and the V segment lost 0 bases, leaving 3 bases of the junction unmatched. The CDR3 has 14 amino acids. CDR1 is SGHRS, CDR2 YFSETQ, per germline. The CDR3 loop is CASSLGTGWTEAFF. The CDR3 bases are TGCGCCAGCAGCTTGGGGACAGGGTGGACTGAAGCTTTCTTT.

The chain combines TRBV10-3 with TRBJ2-2; D gene unclear. The CDR3 runs to 14 residues. CDR1 and CDR2 (germline): ENHRY, SYGVKD. V lost 6 bases to trimming and J lost 2 bases, with 10 bases between them. The CDR3 DNA reads TGTGCCATCAGGAACGGGCCCAACACCGGGGAGCTGTTTTTT. As protein: CAIRNGPNTGELFF.

The chain combines TRBV20-1 with TRBJ1-6, with no clear D. CDR1 is DFQATT, CDR2 SNEGSKA, per germline (reference sequence). The CDR3 totals 14 residues. Trimming pared 6 bases from V and 6 bases from J, leaving 15 bases between. The CDR3 DNA reads TGCAGTGCCGCGAGACGGCAGTCTAATTCACCCCTCCACTTT. It encodes CSAARRQSNSPLHF.